The next 5 T cell receptor beta chains were all read from a single sample in a study of regulatory T cells in long-lasting Graves disease. Libraries of TCR beta came from iRepertoire HTBI primers plus Arm-PCR of CDR3 regions. TCRdb redid the calling of the multiplex PCR reads with MiXCR, one entry per CDR3 protein. The data contain 350,000 to 450,000 distinct CDR3 sequences, about 20% of them singletons. Time point here: persistent/refractory GD, antithyroid drugs over 5 years with positive TRAb. The authors made the TCR library using RNA they extracted from PBMCs. The sample was peripheral blood mononuclear cells (PBMCs), taken when the disease was refractory, from a patient treated with antithyroid drugs. The receptor source for this set is a female donor with Graves disease.

Many counts were recorded for this clonotype. The CDR3 loop reads CAWSDGQGRNEKLFF. The CDR3 DNA reads TGTGCCTGGAGCGATGGACAGGGTAGGAATGAAAAACTGTTTTTT. The V call is TRBV30, the J call TRBJ1-4, with 8 bases lining up with TRBD1. The junction had 8 bases not matched to a gene; V was cut back by 3 bases and J by 5 bases. Germline CDR1 GTSNPN, CDR2 SVGIG (reference sequence). This CDR3 has 15 amino acids.

This clonotype was seen a few times. The rearrangement links TRBV7-2 to TRBJ1-3; D remains ambiguous. The CDR3 contains 15 residues. Germline V gene lookup returns CDR1 SGHTA and CDR2 FQGNSA. With 5 bases removed from V and 2 bases from J, the gap between germline ends came to 13 bases. Written as DNA, the CDR3 is TGTGCCAGCAGCCAAGGCTACCAGACTGGAAACACCATATATTTT. Its translation is CASSQGYQTGNTIYF.

The genes are TRBV27 and TRBJ2-7, with unresolved D. Trimming took 8 bases from V and 3 from J, leaving 8 bases between them. This CDR3 contains 11 residues. Germline V CDR1 and CDR2: MNHEY, SMNVEV (reference sequence). The CDR3 DNA follows: TGTGCCAGCGGGTCCTTCTACGAGCAGTACTTC. Translation gives CASGSFYEQYF.

The chain recombines TRBV30 with TRBJ1-1; no reliable D call. The CDR3 is made up of 13 amino acids. The germline gives CDR1 GTSNPN, CDR2 SVGIG (reference sequence). The ends were cut back, 0 bases at V and 3 bases at J, with 8 bases in the middle. CDR3 in amino acids: CAWSVRRDTEAFF. CDR3 DNA: TGTGCCTGGAGTGTACGGCGGGACACTGAAGCTTTCTTT.

This clonotype came up many times. The chain recombines TRBV7-2 with TRBJ1-2; 9 bases are a match to TRBD1. CDR3 length equals 13 residues. Germline V gives CDR1 SGHTA, CDR2 FQGNSA. The V gene end was trimmed by 6 bases and the J gene end by 8 bases; junction bases not matched to a gene: 7. In nucleotides, the CDR3 is TGTGCCAGCAGTCGCGACAGGGGGAGCGGCTACACCTTC. This sequence encodes CASSRDRGSGYTF.